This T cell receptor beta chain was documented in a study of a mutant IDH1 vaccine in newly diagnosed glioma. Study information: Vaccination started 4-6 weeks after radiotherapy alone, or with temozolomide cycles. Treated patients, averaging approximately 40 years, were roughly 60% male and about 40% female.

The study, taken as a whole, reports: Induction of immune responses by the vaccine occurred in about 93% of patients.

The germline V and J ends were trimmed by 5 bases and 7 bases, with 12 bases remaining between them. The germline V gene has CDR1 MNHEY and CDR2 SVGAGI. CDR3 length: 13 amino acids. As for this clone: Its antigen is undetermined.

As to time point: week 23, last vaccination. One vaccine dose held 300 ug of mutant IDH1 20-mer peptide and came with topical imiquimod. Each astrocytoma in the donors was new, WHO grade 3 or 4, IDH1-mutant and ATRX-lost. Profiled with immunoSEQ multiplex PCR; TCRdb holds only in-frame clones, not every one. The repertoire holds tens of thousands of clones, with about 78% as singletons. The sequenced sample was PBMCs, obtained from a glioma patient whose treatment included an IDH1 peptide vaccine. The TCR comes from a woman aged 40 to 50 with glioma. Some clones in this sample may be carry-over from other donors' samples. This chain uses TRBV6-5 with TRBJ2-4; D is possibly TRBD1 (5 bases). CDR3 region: CASSPGLGNIQYF. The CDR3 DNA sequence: TGTGCCAGCAGTCCAGGGTTGGGGAACATTCAGTACTTC.